The source of this TCR beta chain is a study of shared clonotypes between healthy human individuals. Findings and limits, study-wide: The naive CD4 repertoires of four donors were compared, and approximately 4.7% of clonotypes were shared.

In germline, CDR1 is SGHRS, CDR2 YFSETQ. This CDR3 spans 17 amino acids. V shed 0 bases and J 3 bases; nucleotides not matched to a gene: 5. CD4+ cell separation produced CD45RA+ naive and CD45RA-negative memory subsets. This clone was detected once. Its antigen is as yet unknown. The method was immunoSEQ multiplex PCR; TCRdb's version includes in-frame clones alone and lacks a portion of them. The sample comprises a few million clones, 80% to 95% of which are singletons, and around 0.4% rests with the top ten. The receptor was isolated from a man aged 18 to 29 in good health. Some clones in this sample may be carry-over from other donors' samples. The sample taken for sequencing was naive CD4+ T cells from PBMCs. This sample's subset: CD45RA+ positively selected. The chain has TRBV5-1 and TRBJ2-2, with 10 nucleotides matching TRBD2. The DNA of the CDR3 is TGCGCCAGCAGCTTGGAGGCTAGCGGGAGCCACACCGGGGAGCTGTTTTTT. It yields the protein CASSLEASGSHTGELFF.